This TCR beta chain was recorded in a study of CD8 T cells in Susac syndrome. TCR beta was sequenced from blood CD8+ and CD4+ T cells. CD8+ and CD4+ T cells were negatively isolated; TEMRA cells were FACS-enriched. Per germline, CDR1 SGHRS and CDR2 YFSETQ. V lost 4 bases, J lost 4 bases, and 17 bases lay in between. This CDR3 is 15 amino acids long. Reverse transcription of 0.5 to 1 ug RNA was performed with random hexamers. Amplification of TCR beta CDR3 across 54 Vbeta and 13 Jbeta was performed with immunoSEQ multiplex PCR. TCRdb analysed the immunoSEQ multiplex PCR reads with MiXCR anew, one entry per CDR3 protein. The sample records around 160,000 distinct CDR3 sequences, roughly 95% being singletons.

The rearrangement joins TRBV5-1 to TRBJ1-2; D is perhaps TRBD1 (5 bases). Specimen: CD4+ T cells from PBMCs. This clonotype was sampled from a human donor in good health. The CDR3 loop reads CASSLAGTESYGYTF. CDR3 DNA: TGCGCCAGCAGCCTGGCTGGGACGGAGAGCTATGGCTACACCTTC.